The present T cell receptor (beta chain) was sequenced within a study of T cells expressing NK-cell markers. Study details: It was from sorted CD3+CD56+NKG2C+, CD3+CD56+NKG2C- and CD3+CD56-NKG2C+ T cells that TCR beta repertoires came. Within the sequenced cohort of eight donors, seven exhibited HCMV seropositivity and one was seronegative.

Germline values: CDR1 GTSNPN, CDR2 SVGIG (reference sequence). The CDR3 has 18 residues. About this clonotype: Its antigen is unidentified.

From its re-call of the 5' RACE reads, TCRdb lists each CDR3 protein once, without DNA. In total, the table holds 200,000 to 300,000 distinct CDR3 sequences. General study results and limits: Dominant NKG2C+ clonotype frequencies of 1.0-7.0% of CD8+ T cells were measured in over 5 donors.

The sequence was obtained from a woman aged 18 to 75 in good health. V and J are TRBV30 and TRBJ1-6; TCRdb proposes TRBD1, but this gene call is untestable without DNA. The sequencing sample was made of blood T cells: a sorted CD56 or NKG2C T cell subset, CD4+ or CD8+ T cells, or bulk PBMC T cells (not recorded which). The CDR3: CAWNQIFRRAGGNSPLHF. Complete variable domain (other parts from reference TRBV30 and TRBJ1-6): SQTIHQWPATLVQPVGSPLSLECTVEGTSNPNLYWYRQAAGRGLQLLFYSVGIGQISSEVPQNLSASRPQDRQFILSSKKLLLSDSGFYLCAWNQIFRRAGGNSPLHFGNGTRLTVT.